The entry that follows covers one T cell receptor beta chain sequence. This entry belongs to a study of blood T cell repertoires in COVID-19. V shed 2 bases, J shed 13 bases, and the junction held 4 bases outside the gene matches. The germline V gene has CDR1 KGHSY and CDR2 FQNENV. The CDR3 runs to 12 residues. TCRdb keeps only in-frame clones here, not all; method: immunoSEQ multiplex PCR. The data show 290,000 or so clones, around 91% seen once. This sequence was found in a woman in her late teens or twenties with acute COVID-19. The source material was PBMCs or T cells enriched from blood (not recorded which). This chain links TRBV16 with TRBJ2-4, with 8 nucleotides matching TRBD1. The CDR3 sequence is CASSQDRGDQYF. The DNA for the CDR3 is TGTGCCAGCAGCCAAGACAGGGGAGACCAGTACTTC.